Sequencing of this T cell receptor beta chain was carried out in a study of Graves' ophthalmopathy and Graves' hyperthyroidism. Per germline, CDR1 SGHDN and CDR2 FVKESK. The CDR3 runs 12 residues. V was trimmed by 3 bases and J by 5 bases, leaving 5 bases between them. Broader study findings: Most expanded thyroid clonotypes above 0.001 frequency also appeared in blood.

This clonotype was observed at least ten times. Antigen: not known. Other autoimmune disease, uncontrolled infection, pregnancy and lactation led to exclusion. The diagnostic workup employed clinical symptoms, serum thyroxine, TRAb, thyroid ultrasound and orbital computed tomography. It was from 10 ml of fresh peripheral blood that the PBMCs came. RNA transcripts yielded amplified TCR beta CDR3 regions. RT-PCR was first run with HTBI primers, then multiplex PCR in a second round. TCRdb reanalysed the multiplex PCR reads using MiXCR and keeps one entry per CDR3 protein. Found here are almost 750,000 distinct CDR3 sequences, around 40% of them singletons; the top ten hold approximately 46%.

The sequence was obtained from an adult man with Graves' ophthalmopathy. V is TRBV14 and J is TRBJ1-5; D gene unclear. Material: peripheral blood. The CDR3 sequence: CASSHQDQPQHF. The CDR3, as DNA: TGTGCCAGCAGCCACCAGGATCAGCCCCAGCATTTT. The full variable domain, rest sourced from reference TRBV14 and TRBJ1-5, is EAGVTQFPSHSVIEKGQTVTLRCDPISGHDNLYWYRRVMGKEIKFLLHFVKESKQDESGMPNNRFLAERTGGTYSTLKVQPAELEDSGVYFCASSHQDQPQHFGDGTRLSIL.